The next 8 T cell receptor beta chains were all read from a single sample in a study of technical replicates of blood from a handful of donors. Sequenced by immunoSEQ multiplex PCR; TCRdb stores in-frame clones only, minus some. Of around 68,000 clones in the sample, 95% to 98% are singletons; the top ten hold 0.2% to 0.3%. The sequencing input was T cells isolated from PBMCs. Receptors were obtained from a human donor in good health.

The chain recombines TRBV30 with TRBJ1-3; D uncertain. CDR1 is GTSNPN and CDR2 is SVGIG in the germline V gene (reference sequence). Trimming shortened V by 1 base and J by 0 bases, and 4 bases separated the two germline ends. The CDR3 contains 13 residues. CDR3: CAWSGISGNTIYF. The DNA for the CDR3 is TGTGCCTGGAGTGGTATCTCTGGAAACACCATATATTTT.

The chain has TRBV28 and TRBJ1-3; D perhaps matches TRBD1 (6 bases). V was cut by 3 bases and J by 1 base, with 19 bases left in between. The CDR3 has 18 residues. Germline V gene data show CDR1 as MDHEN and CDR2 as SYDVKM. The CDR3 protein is CASSFEETGFYSGNTIYF. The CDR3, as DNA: TGTGCCAGCAGTTTTGAAGAAACAGGGTTTTATTCTGGAAACACCATATATTTT.

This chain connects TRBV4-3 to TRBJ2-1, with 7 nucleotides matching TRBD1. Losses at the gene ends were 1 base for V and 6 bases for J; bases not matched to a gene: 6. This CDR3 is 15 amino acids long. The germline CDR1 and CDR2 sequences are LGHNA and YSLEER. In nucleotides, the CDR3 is TGCGCCAGCAGCCAAGCCAGGGGGTCATTCAATGAGCAGTTCTTC. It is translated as CASSQARGSFNEQFF.

The DNA for the CDR3 is TGTGCCATATCTCTAAGCGGGGCAACCCAAGAGACCCAGTACTTC. Its translation is CAISLSGATQETQYF. The chain uses TRBV10-3 and TRBJ2-5; 7 positions agree with TRBD2. J gave up 1 base and V 9 bases, and 11 bases lay outside the gene matches. The CDR3 is 15 residues long. CDR1 is ENHRY, CDR2 SYGVKD, per germline.

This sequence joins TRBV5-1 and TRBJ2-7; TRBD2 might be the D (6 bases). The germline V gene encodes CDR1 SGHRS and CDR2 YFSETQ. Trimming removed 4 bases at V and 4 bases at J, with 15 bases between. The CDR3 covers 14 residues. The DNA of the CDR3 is TGCGCCAGCAGCCCCGGTGGAGGGAGGTACGAGCAGTACTTC. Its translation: CASSPGGGRYEQYF.

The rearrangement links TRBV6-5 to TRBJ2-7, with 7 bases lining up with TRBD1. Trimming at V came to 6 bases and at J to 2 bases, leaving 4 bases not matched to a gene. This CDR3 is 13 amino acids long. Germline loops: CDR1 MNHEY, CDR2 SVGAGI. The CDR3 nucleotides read TGTGCCAGCAGACGACAGGGAGCCTACGAGCAGTACTTC. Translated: CASRRQGAYEQYF.

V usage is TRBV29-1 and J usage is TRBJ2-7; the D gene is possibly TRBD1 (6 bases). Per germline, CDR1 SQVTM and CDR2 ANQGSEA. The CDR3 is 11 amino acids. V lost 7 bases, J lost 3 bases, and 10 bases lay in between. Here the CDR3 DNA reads TGCAGCGGTGCGGACAGCTACGAGCAGTACTTC. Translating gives CSGADSYEQYF.

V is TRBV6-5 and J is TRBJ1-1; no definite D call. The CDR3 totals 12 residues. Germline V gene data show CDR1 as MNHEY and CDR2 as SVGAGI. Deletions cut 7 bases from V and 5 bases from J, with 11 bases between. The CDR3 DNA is TGTGCCAGCACCTGGGGAGGGACTGAAGCTTTCTTT. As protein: CASTWGGTEAFF.